The 12 T cell receptor beta chains below all came from one sample that was sequenced in a study of blood T cell repertoires in COVID-19. TCRdb's table, derived via immunoSEQ multiplex PCR, lists solely in-frame clones and lacks some. This table holds about 200,000 clones, about 89% found once. The sequenced sample consisted of PBMCs or T cells enriched from blood (not recorded which). The source is a woman between 18 and 29 years old who had recovered from COVID-19.

The chain recombines TRBV6-2 or TRBV6-3 with TRBJ2-1, with D perhaps TRBD2 (5 bases). The V end lost 0 bases, the J end lost 0 bases, and 9 bases lay between the germline ends. Germline V CDR1 and CDR2: MNHEY, SVGEGT. CDR3 length: 16 amino acids. CDR3 loop: CASSYSRESSYNEQFF. In nucleotides, the CDR3 is TGTGCCAGCAGTTACTCGAGGGAAAGCTCCTACAATGAGCAGTTCTTC.

This clone was recorded a few times. The chain is built from TRBV19 and TRBJ1-4; D may be TRBD1 (5 bases). The CDR3 is 14 amino acids. The V and J ends lost 9 bases and 0 bases respectively, with 11 bases between them. CDR1 is LNHDA and CDR2 is SQIVND in the germline V gene (reference sequence). As DNA, the CDR3 is TGTGCCAGCAAACCGACAGCAACTAATGAAAAACTGTTTTTT. Protein: CASKPTATNEKLFF.

This rearrangement joins TRBV5-4 to TRBJ2-3; D possibly corresponds to TRBD1 (5 bases). V was shortened by 0 bases and J by 7 bases, with 18 bases between the two germline ends. The CDR3 consists of 16 residues. The germline gives CDR1 SGHNT, CDR2 YYREEE (reference sequence). In DNA, the CDR3 is TGTGCCAGCAGCTTGGGACAGCCATTCCAATTAAATACGCAGTATTTT. Translating it yields CASSLGQPFQLNTQYF.

The chain employs TRBV5-1 and TRBJ2-7; perhaps TRBD1 as D (8 bases). This CDR3 comprises 14 residues. V was clipped by 2 bases and J by 3 bases, with 12 bases between them. CDR1 SGHRS and CDR2 YFSETQ come from the germline V gene. CDR3 coding DNA: TGCGCCAGCAGCTTAAACAGGGGGGGCTACGAGCAGTACTTC. Encoded protein: CASSLNRGGYEQYF.

The chain joins TRBV6-4 to TRBJ2-1; weak D call: TRBD1 (5 bases). CDR1 is MRHNA, CDR2 SNTAGT, per germline. This CDR3 is built from 15 residues. The ends were cut back, 3 bases at V and 4 bases at J, with 13 bases in the middle. CDR3 amino acids: CASSEGDGIYNEQFF. CDR3 coding DNA: TGTGCCAGCAGTGAAGGGGATGGGATTTACAATGAGCAGTTCTTC.

The V and J genes are TRBV27 and TRBJ2-7; 8 bases are shared with TRBD1. The germline V gene encodes CDR1 MNHEY and CDR2 SMNVEV (reference sequence). V dropped 6 bases and J dropped 5; count of bases not matched to a gene: 15. The CDR3 length is 16 residues. CDR3: CASSPRGQAFSDEQYF. CDR3 coding DNA: TGTGCCAGCAGCCCCCGGGGACAGGCGTTTTCGGACGAGCAGTACTTC.

Here the CDR3 DNA reads TGTGCCAGCAGCTTAGTGCTACAGACCAATGAGCAGTTCTTC. Translating gives CASSLVLQTNEQFF. This rearrangement joins TRBV7-2 to TRBJ2-1; no definite D call. V shed 1 base and J shed 6 bases, with 10 bases lying between them. Germline V gives CDR1 SGHTA, CDR2 FQGNSA. The CDR3 extends over 14 amino acids.

The chain is built from TRBV4-1 and TRBJ1-5; a weak D match, TRBD1 (5 bases). V lost 4 bases and J lost 1, with 14 bases in between. CDR1 is MGHRA and CDR2 is YSYEKL in the germline V gene. CDR3 length: 16 residues. CDR3: CASSRLQEVSNQPQHF. The CDR3, as DNA: TGCGCCAGCAGCCGCCTACAGGAAGTCAGCAATCAGCCCCAGCATTTT.

The chain carries TRBV11-1 and TRBJ2-3; 9 bases match TRBD1. CDR3 length equals 15 residues. Germline V gene sequence: CDR1 SGHAT, CDR2 FQDESV (reference sequence). The junction had 8 bases not matched to a gene; V was cut back by 6 bases and J by 4 bases. CDR3 residues: CASRSWDREADTQYF. The CDR3 nucleotides read TGTGCCAGCAGGTCCTGGGACAGGGAGGCAGATACGCAGTATTTT.

This chain's CDR3 is CASSQAGGTYEQYF. The CDR3, as DNA: TGCGCCAGCAGCCAAGCGGGAGGAACCTACGAGCAGTACTTC. The V gene is TRBV4-1, the J gene TRBJ2-7; 7 nucleotides align to TRBD2. The V gene's germline CDR1 is MGHRA and CDR2 YSYEKL. Trimming removed 1 base from V and 2 bases from J; junction bases left unmatched: 2. The CDR3 runs to 14 residues.

This clone has ten or more counts. The rearrangement uses TRBV30 and TRBJ2-4; tentatively, D is TRBD1 (5 bases). The V gene lost 0 bases and the J gene lost 3 bases, with 15 bases spanning the gap. Germline-derived CDR1 and CDR2 are GTSNPN and SVGIG (reference sequence). The CDR3 is 16 residues long. The chain's CDR3 is CAWSVPPQGIKNIQYF. The CDR3, as DNA: TGTGCCTGGAGTGTCCCACCCCAGGGAATCAAAAACATTCAGTACTTC.

V usage is TRBV5-3 and J usage is TRBJ2-5, with D tentatively TRBD1 (5 bases). TRBV5-3 counts as an open reading frame of uncertain function. CDR3 length: 14 amino acids. V was clipped by 3 bases and J by 2 bases, with 11 bases between them. DNA for the CDR3: TGTGCCAGAAGCTCGACAGTATTACAAGAGACCCAGTACTTC. Its protein is CARSSTVLQETQYF.